This T cell receptor beta chain comes out of a study of metastatic and nonmetastatic thyroid tumors. Original handling: Between-group CDR3 differences, defined by clinicopathological status, yielded a distant-metastasis classifier for papillary thyroid cancer. TCRdb re-clonotyped the PCR reads through MiXCR. The V and J calls come from TCRdb's annotation, not from the publication. Of around 15,000 clones in the sample, about a third are singletons; the top ten hold approximately 11%. The CDR3 consists of 16 residues. In germline, CDR1 is SGHRS, CDR2 YFSETQ. Comment on this clone: The junction shows a germline mismatch at one end, possibly a read error.

The entire patient cohort was treatment-naive prior to thyroid surgery. The clonotype originates from a male donor with papillary thyroid cancer or a benign thyroid nodule (not recorded which). Some clones in this sample may be carry-over from other donors' samples. The material sequenced was tumor tissue. V is TRBV5-1 and J is TRBJ2-1, with 9 bases lining up with TRBD2. CDR3 coding DNA: TGCGGCAGCAGCTGGGGCCGGGGACTAGCTAGGAATGAGCAGTTCTTC. Its protein product is CGSSWGRGLARNEQFF.